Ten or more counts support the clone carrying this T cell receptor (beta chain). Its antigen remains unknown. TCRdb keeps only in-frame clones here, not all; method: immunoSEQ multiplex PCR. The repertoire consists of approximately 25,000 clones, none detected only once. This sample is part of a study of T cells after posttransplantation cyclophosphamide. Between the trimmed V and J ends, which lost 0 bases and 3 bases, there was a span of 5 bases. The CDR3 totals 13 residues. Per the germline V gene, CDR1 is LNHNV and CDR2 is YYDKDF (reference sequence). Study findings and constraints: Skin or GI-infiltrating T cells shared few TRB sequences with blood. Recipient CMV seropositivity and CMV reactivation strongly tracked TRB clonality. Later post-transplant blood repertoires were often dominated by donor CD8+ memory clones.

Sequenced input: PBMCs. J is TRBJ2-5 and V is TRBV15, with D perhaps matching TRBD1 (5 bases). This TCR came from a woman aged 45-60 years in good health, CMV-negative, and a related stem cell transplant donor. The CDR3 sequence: CATSRDREETQYF. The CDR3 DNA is TGTGCCACCAGCAGAGACAGGGAAGAGACCCAGTACTTC.